Listed below are T cell receptor beta chains from one sample, sequenced in a study of response to subunit inactivated influenza vaccine. A single record per CDR3 protein comes from TCRdb applying MiXCR to the RT-PCR reads. Of almost 600,000 distinct CDR3 sequences listed, 11% to 15% were seen once; the top ten hold roughly 11%. The specimen was PBMCs from blood, collected 12 days after vaccination. These receptors were taken from a man in his forties or fifties who received an inactivated influenza vaccine. CDR3s leave out the opening cysteine and the closing phenylalanine or tryptophan.

J	V	CDR3
TRBJ1-3	TRBV6-4	ARLASGQFGNTIY
TRBJ1-1	TRBV28	ASSFSPGSNTEAF
TRBJ2-3	TRBV3-1	ASSPQVGSDTQY
TRBJ1-5	TRBV20-1	SARRGGNQPQH
TRBJ2-7	TRBV6-2/TRBV6-3	ANDRTNSYEQY
TRBJ2-1	TRBV10-2	ASSDPSGGAQVYNEQF
TRBJ2-1	TRBV19	ASSIGLAGWEQF
TRBJ2-1	TRBV28	ASARIPLAGGFWEQF
TRBJ2-2	TRBV19	ASSIRGQLNTGELF
TRBJ2-5	TRBV11-2	ASRLRGTQY
TRBJ2-3	TRBV28	ASSGQGANTDTQY
TRBJ2-7	TRBV28	ASTQGIYSYEQY
TRBJ2-5	TRBV20-1	SAIRQDQETQY
TRBJ2-7	TRBV10-3	AISGASESYEQY
TRBJ1-2	TRBV5-1	ASSLAYRRGYGYT
TRBJ2-1	TRBV29-1	SVPRDRGSEQF
TRBJ1-6	TRBV7-2	ASSEVEGISPLH
TRBJ2-1	TRBV5-5	ASSTGDSNEQF
TRBJ1-1	TRBV28	ASSLPWPPNTEAF
TRBJ2-7	TRBV2	ASSLGQVPGEQY
TRBJ2-5	TRBV20-1	SGSRRQETQY
TRBJ2-7	TRBV19	ASSTLEGGSYEQY
TRBJ2-3	TRBV4-3	ASSRDGRDTQY
TRBJ1-5	TRBV2	ASRTDGINQPQH
TRBJ1-5	TRBV20-1	SARGQPLLNQPQH
TRBJ2-2	TRBV27	ASSSYRVDTGELF
TRBJ1-2	TRBV5-5	ASSPETGRAGYT
TRBJ2-2	TRBV6-5	ASSYGTSGRENTGELF
TRBJ2-7	TRBV15	ATSRDRGFEQY
TRBJ2-1	TRBV3-1	ASSPLAGGSGEQF
TRBJ2-3	TRBV5-1	ASSKDRGSTDTQY
TRBJ2-5	TRBV7-2	ASSLTETQY
TRBJ2-7	TRBV28	ASSLVIALSSSYEQY
TRBJ1-4	TRBV4-3	ASSPDRSHNEKLF
TRBJ1-4	TRBV28	ASSLPSQGPNEKLF
TRBJ2-1	TRBV20-1	SARETGRAIRNEQF
TRBJ2-5	TRBV25-1	ASSEFAGTETQY
TRBJ2-1	TRBV20-1	SARPGTSYNEQF
TRBJ1-5	TRBV5-1	ASSTGAQGDQPQH
TRBJ2-7	TRBV7-2	ASSLDSRSTYEQY
TRBJ2-5	TRBV4-3	ASSQDFRITQETQY
TRBJ2-7	TRBV18	ASSPTGQFYEQY
TRBJ2-7	TRBV5-1	ASRPGTATYEQY
TRBJ2-1	TRBV14	ASSQVKGRNEQF
TRBJ2-3	TRBV27	ASSSWDSTDTQY
TRBJ2-7	TRBV11-2	ASSFSGDEQY
TRBJ1-2	TRBV5-1	ASRSSGDYGYT